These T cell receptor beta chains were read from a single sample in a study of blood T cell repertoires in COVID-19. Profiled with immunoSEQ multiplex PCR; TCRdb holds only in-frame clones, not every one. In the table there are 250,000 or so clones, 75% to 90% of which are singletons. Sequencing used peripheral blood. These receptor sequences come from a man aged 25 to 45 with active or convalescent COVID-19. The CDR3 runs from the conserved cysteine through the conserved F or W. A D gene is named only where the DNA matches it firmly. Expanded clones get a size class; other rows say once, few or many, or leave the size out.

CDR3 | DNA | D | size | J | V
CASSPSGADEQFF | TGTGCCAGCAGTCCCAGTGGGGCGGATGAGCAGTTCTTC | - | - | TRBJ2-1 | TRBV12-3/TRBV12-4
CASSQRQAGEHSNQPQHF | TGTGCCAGCAGCCAAAGACAGGCCGGAGAACATAGCAATCAGCCCCAGCATTTT | - | - | TRBJ1-5 | TRBV3-1/TRBV3-2
CASSQSGDRAGSPLHF | TGCGCCAGCAGTCAATCGGGGGACAGGGCCGGTTCACCCCTCCACTTT | TRBD1 | - | TRBJ1-6 | TRBV23-1
CASSVGIQRGSQYF | TGTGCCAGCAGCGTAGGAATACAGCGGGGGTCCCAGTACTTC | TRBD2 | - | TRBJ2-5 | TRBV9
CASSISVYGYTF | TGTGCCAGTAGTATCTCAGTCTATGGCTACACCTTC | - | - | TRBJ1-2 | TRBV19
CASSSYTEAFF | TGTGCCAGCAGTTCTTACACTGAAGCTTTCTTT | - | - | TRBJ1-1 | TRBV12-3/TRBV12-4
CASAGGQYGDTQYF | TGTGCCAGTGCGGGGGGGCAGTACGGAGATACGCAGTATTTT | TRBD2 | - | TRBJ2-3 | TRBV3-1/TRBV3-2
CASSWVGGTEAFF | TGTGCCAGCAGCTGGGTAGGGGGCACTGAAGCTTTCTTT | - | many | TRBJ1-1 | TRBV12-3/TRBV12-4
CAVPLLRSYTGELFF | TGTGCCGTGCCTCTTTTACGGTCGTACACCGGGGAGCTGTTTTTT | - | - | TRBJ2-2 | TRBV11-2
CASSVEMGQGYTF | TGTGCCAGCAGCGTAGAAATGGGGCAGGGCTACACCTTC | - | - | TRBJ1-2 | TRBV9
CASSVTGNSPLHF | TGTGCCAGCAGTGTGACAGGGAATTCACCCCTCCACTTT | TRBD1 | - | TRBJ1-6 | TRBV6-4
CASSPPYQGRETQYF | TGTGCCAGCTCACCACCGTACCAGGGTCGGGAGACCCAGTACTTC | - | - | TRBJ2-5 | TRBV18
CASSFVQADTQYF | TGTGCCAGCAGCTTCGTCCAGGCAGATACGCAGTATTTT | - | - | TRBJ2-3 | TRBV5-4
CASRPTITDTQYF | TGTGCCAGCAGGCCGACTATCACAGATACGCAGTATTTT | - | - | TRBJ2-3 | TRBV12-3/TRBV12-4
CASSLGDYITDTQYF | TGTGCCAGTAGTCTCGGGGACTACATCACAGATACGCAGTATTTT | TRBD2 | - | TRBJ2-3 | TRBV19
CASRRLAGGGTGELFF | TGTGCCAGCAGACGATTAGCGGGGGGCGGCACCGGGGAGCTGTTTTTT | TRBD2 | - | TRBJ2-2 | TRBV2
CASSTRGIWLGQYF | TGTGCCAGCAGTACCCGGGGGATTTGGCTGGGGCAGTACTTC | - | - | TRBJ2-7 | TRBV28
CASSISPHEQYF | TGCGCCAGCAGCATTAGTCCCCACGAGCAGTACTTC | - | - | TRBJ2-7 | TRBV5-1
CASSPGGSRASPLHF | TGTGCCAGCAGCCCGGGAGGAAGCAGGGCATCACCCCTCCACTTT | - | - | TRBJ1-6 | TRBV5-4
CASSVGQGYGYTF | TGTGCCAGCAGCGTAGGACAGGGCTATGGCTACACCTTC | TRBD1 | - | TRBJ1-2 | TRBV9
CASSLDGQPQHF | TGTGCCAGCAGCTTGGACGGTCAGCCCCAGCATTTT | - | - | TRBJ1-5 | TRBV5-4
CASSLAGGQGFFSPLHF | TGTGCCAGCAGCTTAGCCGGGGGACAGGGTTTCTTTTCACCCCTCCACTTT | TRBD1 | - | TRBJ1-6 | TRBV13
CASSLALAEQETQYF | TGCGCCAGCAGCTTGGCCTTAGCGGAACAAGAGACCCAGTACTTC | - | - | TRBJ2-5 | TRBV5-1
CASSQRTGTLIYEQYF | TGTGCCAGCAGCCAACGGACAGGGACGCTTATTTACGAGCAGTACTTC | TRBD1 | - | TRBJ2-7 | TRBV14
CSVPDSNYGYTF | TGCAGCGTTCCGGACAGTAACTATGGCTACACCTTC | - | - | TRBJ1-2 | TRBV29-1
CASSRTAGPKDTQYF | TGTGCCAGCAGTAGAACCGCGGGACCCAAAGATACGCAGTATTTT | - | once | TRBJ2-3 | TRBV6-6
CASSPTQGPETQYF | TGCGCCAGCAGCCCCACACAGGGTCCAGAGACCCAGTACTTC | - | - | TRBJ2-5 | TRBV5-1
CASSLTEVEQYF | TGTGCCAGCAGTTTAACGGAGGTCGAGCAGTACTTC | - | - | TRBJ2-7 | TRBV2
CASSPGTSGGEGETQYF | TGTGCCAGTAGTCCCGGGACTAGCGGGGGGGAGGGCGAGACCCAGTACTTC | TRBD2 | - | TRBJ2-5 | TRBV19
CEERGGLLTDTQYF | TGCGAAGAGAGGGGGGGCCTTCTTACAGATACGCAGTATTTT | - | - | TRBJ2-3 | TRBV4-1
CSVRDSRNTIYF | TGCAGCGTAAGGGACAGCAGAAACACCATATATTTT | TRBD1 | once | TRBJ1-3 | TRBV29-1
CASSFRDGGITDTQYF | TGTGCCAGCAGTTTTCGCGACGGGGGGATCACAGATACGCAGTATTTT | TRBD2 | - | TRBJ2-3 | TRBV27
CAWSRNRDAYGYTF | TGTGCCTGGAGCCGAAACAGGGATGCCTATGGCTACACCTTC | - | - | TRBJ1-2 | TRBV30
CASSLATDSGSQYF | TGCGCCAGCAGCTTGGCCACAGATTCTGGGTCGCAGTACTTC | - | - | TRBJ2-7 | TRBV5-1
CAWSVHRDGEQYF | TGTGCCTGGAGTGTCCACAGGGACGGCGAGCAGTACTTC | - | once | TRBJ2-7 | TRBV30
CASSSGHSYGYTF | TGTGCCAGCAGTTCGGGACATTCCTATGGCTACACCTTC | - | - | TRBJ1-2 | TRBV2
CASLWLGLENTGELFF | TGTGCCAGCCTCTGGTTGGGACTCGAGAACACCGGGGAGCTGTTTTTT | - | - | TRBJ2-2 | TRBV2
CASSLGPQGGAYEQYF | TGTGCCAGCAGCTTAGGCCCACAAGGCGGAGCCTACGAGCAGTACTTC | - | - | TRBJ2-7 | TRBV11-2
CASGSGRDMFLETQYF | TGTGCTAGTGGTTCCGGACGGGATATGTTTCTGGAGACCCAGTACTTC | - | - | TRBJ2-5 | TRBV12-5
CASSDGSKLGRRSGNTIYF | TGCGCCAGCAGCGACGGCTCGAAACTGGGGCGCAGGTCTGGAAACACCATATATTTT | - | - | TRBJ1-3 | TRBV5-1
CASSYREGDTEAFF | TGTGCCAGCAGTTATCGAGAGGGGGACACTGAAGCTTTCTTT | - | - | TRBJ1-1 | TRBV6-5
CASSRIDRNTEAFF | TGTGCCAGCAGCCGGATCGACAGGAACACTGAAGCTTTCTTT | - | - | TRBJ1-1 | TRBV5-4
CATSDNIDRVLSYEQYF | TGTGCCACCAGTGATAACATAGACAGGGTGTTATCCTACGAGCAGTACTTC | TRBD1 | - | TRBJ2-7 | TRBV24-1
CSAYDNNEQFF | TGCAGTGCTTACGACAACAATGAGCAGTTCTTC | - | - | TRBJ2-1 | TRBV20-1
CASSPNRGSPLHF | TGTGCCAGCAGCCCGAACCGTGGCTCACCCCTCCACTTT | - | once | TRBJ1-6 | TRBV7-3
CASSLSSSLGGAGTDTQYF | TGTGCCAGCAGCTTAAGTTCTTCTCTAGGCGGGGCGGGAACAGATACGCAGTATTTT | - | - | TRBJ2-3 | TRBV7-9
CASSIQGVKEKLFF | TGTGCCAGCAGCATACAGGGCGTAAAGGAAAAACTGTTTTTT | - | once | TRBJ1-4 | TRBV5-6
CASSVGVSGAAGETQYF | TGTGCCAGCAGCGTAGGGGTTAGCGGGGCCGCGGGAGAGACCCAGTACTTC | TRBD2 | - | TRBJ2-5 | TRBV9
CASSATGGLDF | TGTGCCAGCAGCGCTACAGGGGGCCTGGATTTT | TRBD1 | - | TRBJ1-5 | TRBV7-9
CASSFRARRGTEAFF | TGTGCCAGCAGCTTCCGGGCCCGACGAGGGACTGAAGCTTTCTTT | - | few | TRBJ1-1 | TRBV7-8
CASSSDSYSGNTIYF | TGCGCCAGCAGCTCGGACTCCTACTCTGGAAACACCATATATTTT | - | - | TRBJ1-3 | TRBV5-1
CASSSTGAGNTIYF | TGCGCCAGCAGCTCAACGGGGGCTGGAAACACCATATATTTT | - | - | TRBJ1-3 | TRBV5-1
CASSLQPGFRNIQYF | TGTGCCAGTAGTCTCCAACCCGGGTTTCGGAACATTCAGTACTTC | - | - | TRBJ2-4 | TRBV19